A selection of T cell receptor beta chains follows, all from one sample in a study of T cells after yellow fever vaccination. Using its own MiXCR run on the 5' RACE reads, TCRdb lists one record per CDR3 protein. The data show a few hundred thousand distinct CDR3 sequences, with about 3.5% seen just once and around 20% held by the top ten. Sequencing used PBMCs, obtained on the day of the yellow fever booster vaccination. The receptor source for this set is a man between 18 and 29 years old who received the YFV17D yellow fever vaccine. Each CDR3 is given with its conserved first and last residue. A D gene is named only where the DNA matches it firmly. Clone size is given for some rows only: seen once, a few or many times, or a class if the clone is expanded.

>.|TRBV5-1|.|TRBJ2-7
TGCGCCAGCAGCGGGGGACATTCCTCCTCCTACGAGCAGTACTTC
CASSGGHSSSYEQYF
>many|TRBV7-9|TRBD1|TRBJ2-4
TGTGCCAGCAGTCGGACAGGGGTCGCCAAAAACATTCAGTACTTC
CASSRTGVAKNIQYF
>many|TRBV29-1|.|TRBJ1-1
TGCAGCGTTGATAGGAGTGGGAATGTGGGCACTGAAGCTTTCTTT
CSVDRSGNVGTEAFF
>many|TRBV11-2|TRBD1|TRBJ1-3
TGTGCCAGCAGCCAGGACAGGGTGGCTGGAAACACCATATATTTT
CASSQDRVAGNTIYF
>.|TRBV7-2|.|TRBJ2-2
TGTGCCAGCAGCCGTACCCCGGCGAACACCGGGGAGCTGTTTTTT
CASSRTPANTGELFF
>.|TRBV6-5|.|TRBJ2-7
TGTGCCAGCAGTTACCGGGATTCCAGGGAGCAGTACTTC
CASSYRDSREQYF
>many|TRBV29-1|.|TRBJ2-5
TGCAGCGTGGACGCACAGGCTCAAGAGACCCAGTACTTC
CSVDAQAQETQYF
>many|TRBV2|.|TRBJ2-1
TGTGCCAGCAGTGTGGAAGTAGCGAATGAGCAGTTCTTC
CASSVEVANEQFF
>many|TRBV7-9|.|TRBJ2-1
TGTGCCAGCAGCCTAGGTGGTTGGGGGCAGTTCTTC
CASSLGGWGQFF
>few|TRBV7-3|.|TRBJ2-5
TGTGCCAGCAGCGAAACCCCATCCACAGGACTTCAAGAGACCCAGTACTTC
CASSETPSTGLQETQYF
>few|TRBV9|.|TRBJ2-1
TGTGCCAGCAGCCCACGGGCAGAGAGCTCCTACAATGAGCAGTTCTTC
CASSPRAESSYNEQFF
>.|TRBV28|.|TRBJ2-2
TGTGCCAGCAACTACCGGACAGCCGCCAACGGGGAGCTGTTTTTT
CASNYRTAANGELFF
>.|TRBV24-1|.|TRBJ2-5
TGTGCCACCAGTTACCTAGAGACCCAGTACTTC
CATSYLETQYF
>many|TRBV5-1|.|TRBJ1-1
TGCGCCAGCAGCTTGGAAGCGGATGGGGACACTGAAGCTTTCTTT
CASSLEADGDTEAFF
>many|TRBV20-1|.|TRBJ1-5
TGCAGTGCTAGAGTAGTGGCTAGCAATCAGCCCCAGCATTTT
CSARVVASNQPQHF
>many|TRBV20-1|TRBD1|TRBJ1-4
TGCAGCGCCACCTCGACAGGGGCCGACGAAAAACTGTTTTTT
CSATSTGADEKLFF
>few|TRBV6-6|.|TRBJ2-7
TGTGCCAGCACCGTACAGGGCTCCCTCTCCTACGAGCAGTACTTC
CASTVQGSLSYEQYF
>few|TRBV30|TRBD1|TRBJ2-2
TGTGCCTGGAGTCATCGCCAGGGGGTCACCGGGGAGCTGTTTTTT
CAWSHRQGVTGELFF
>many|TRBV29-1|.|TRBJ2-2
TGCAGCGTTGAGGAGCAGGACACCGGGGAGCTGTTTTTT
CSVEEQDTGELFF
>many|TRBV2|TRBD2|TRBJ2-3
TGTGCCAGCAGTGGGGCTAGCGGGGCAGATACGCAGTATTTT
CASSGASGADTQYF
>.|TRBV12-3/TRBV12-4|.|TRBJ2-5
TGTGCCAGCAGTCCCTTGGGGGGGCCAACCCAGTACTTC
CASSPLGGPTQYF
>.|TRBV20-1|.|TRBJ1-1
TGCAGTGCTAGACGACGGGGAGGGAACACTGAAGCTTTCTTT
CSARRRGGNTEAFF
>many|TRBV21-1|.|TRBJ2-7
TGTGCCAGCAGGACGGACACCGGGACAGGGGGCTACGAGCAGTACTTC
CASRTDTGTGGYEQYF
>many|TRBV3-1|.|TRBJ2-5
TGTGCCAGCAGCCAAGCCGGGTGGCTGCAAGAGACCCAGTACTTC
CASSQAGWLQETQYF
>many|TRBV25-1|.|TRBJ2-2
TGTGCCAGCAGGGGGGACACCGGGGAGCTGTTTTTT
CASRGDTGELFF
>.|TRBV6-5|.|TRBJ1-2
TGTGCCAGCAGTTACGCACAGGGTCGGGGCTACACCTTC
CASSYAQGRGYTF
>few|TRBV6-2/TRBV6-3|.|TRBJ1-5
TGTGCCAGCAGTAGGGACGGATTCAATCAGCCCCAGCATTTT
CASSRDGFNQPQHF
>.|TRBV10-3|.|TRBJ1-2
TGTGCCATCAGTACACCAAACGTCGGCGACTATGGCTACACCTTC
CAISTPNVGDYGYTF
>.|TRBV7-6|.|TRBJ2-7
TGTGCCAGCAGCTCGACCCGTTACGAGCAGTACTTC
CASSSTRYEQYF
>many|TRBV7-2|.|TRBJ2-1
TGTGCCAGCAGCTCCCTACGAGACAATGAGCAGTTCTTC
CASSSLRDNEQFF
>many|TRBV25-1|TRBD2|TRBJ2-1
TGTGCCAGCAGTGAATATCAGCTAGCGGGGCGGGATGAGCAGTTCTTC
CASSEYQLAGRDEQFF
>many|TRBV5-1|.|TRBJ1-1
TGCGCCAGCAGTACCGAGGGACAGAACACTGAAGCTTTCTTT
CASSTEGQNTEAFF
>few|TRBV5-4|.|TRBJ2-1
TGTGCCAGCAGCCACGGGGGTGGGTCCTACAATGAGCAGTTCTTC
CASSHGGGSYNEQFF
>many|TRBV5-1|TRBD1|TRBJ2-5
TGCGCCAGCAGCTTGGTTGGACAGGGGGAAGGGACCCAGTACTTC
CASSLVGQGEGTQYF
>many|TRBV5-5|.|TRBJ2-2
TGTGCCAGCAGCTTGCGAGGGGCAGGCCCCCCGAACACCGGGGAGCTGTTTTTT
CASSLRGAGPPNTGELFF
>many|TRBV7-9|TRBD2|TRBJ2-1
TGTGCCAGCAGCACTCGACTAGCGGGGTACAATGAGCAGTTCTTC
CASSTRLAGYNEQFF
>many|TRBV15|.|TRBJ1-2
TGTGCCACCAGCAGATCTTCCCTCTCGAGGCTCAGGGGCTACACCTTC
CATSRSSLSRLRGYTF
>few|TRBV9|.|TRBJ2-1
TGTGCCAGCAGCGTAGCACGCGACATCCTAAGGGGGTCCTACAATGAGCAGTTCTTC
CASSVARDILRGSYNEQFF